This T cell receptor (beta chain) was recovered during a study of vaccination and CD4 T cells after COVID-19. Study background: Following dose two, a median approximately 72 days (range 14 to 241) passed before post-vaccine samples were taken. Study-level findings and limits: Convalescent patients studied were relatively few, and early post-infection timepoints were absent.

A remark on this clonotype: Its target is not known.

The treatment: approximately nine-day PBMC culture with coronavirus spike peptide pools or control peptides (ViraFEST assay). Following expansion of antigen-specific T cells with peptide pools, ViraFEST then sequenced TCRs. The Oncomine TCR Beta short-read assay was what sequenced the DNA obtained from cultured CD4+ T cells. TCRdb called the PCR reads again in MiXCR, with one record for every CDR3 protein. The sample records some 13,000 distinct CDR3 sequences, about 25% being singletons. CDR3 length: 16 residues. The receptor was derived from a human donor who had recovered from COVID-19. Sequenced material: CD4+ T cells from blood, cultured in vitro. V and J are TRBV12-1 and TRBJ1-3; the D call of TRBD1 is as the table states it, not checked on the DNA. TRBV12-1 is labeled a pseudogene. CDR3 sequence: CARWDRRPCSGNTIYF. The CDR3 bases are TGTGCCCGCTGGGACAGGCGTCCCTGTTCTGGAAACACCATATATTTT.